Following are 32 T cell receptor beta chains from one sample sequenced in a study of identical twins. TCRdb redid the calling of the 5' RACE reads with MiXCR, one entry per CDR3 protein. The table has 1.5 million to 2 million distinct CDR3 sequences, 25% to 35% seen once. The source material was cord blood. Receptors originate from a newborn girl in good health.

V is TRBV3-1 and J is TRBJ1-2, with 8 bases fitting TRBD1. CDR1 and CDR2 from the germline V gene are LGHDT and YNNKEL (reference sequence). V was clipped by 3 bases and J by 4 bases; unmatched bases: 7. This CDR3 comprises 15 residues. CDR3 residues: CASSHAGTGVYGYTF. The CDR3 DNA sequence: TGTGCCAGCAGCCATGCCGGGACAGGCGTCTATGGCTACACCTTC.

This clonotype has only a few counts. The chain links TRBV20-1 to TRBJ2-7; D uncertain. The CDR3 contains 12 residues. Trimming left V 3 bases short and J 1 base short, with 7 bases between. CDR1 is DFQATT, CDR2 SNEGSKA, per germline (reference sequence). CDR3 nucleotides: TGCAGTGCTAGCCACAGTTCCTACGAGCAGTACTTC. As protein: CSASHSSYEQYF.

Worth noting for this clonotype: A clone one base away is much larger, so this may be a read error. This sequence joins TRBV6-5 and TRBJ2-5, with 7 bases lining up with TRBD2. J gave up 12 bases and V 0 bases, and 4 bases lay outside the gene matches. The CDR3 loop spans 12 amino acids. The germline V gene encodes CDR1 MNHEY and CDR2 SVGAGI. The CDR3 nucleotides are TGTGCCAGCAGTTACTCGAAGACTAGCAAGTACTTC. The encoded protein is CASSYSKTSKYF.

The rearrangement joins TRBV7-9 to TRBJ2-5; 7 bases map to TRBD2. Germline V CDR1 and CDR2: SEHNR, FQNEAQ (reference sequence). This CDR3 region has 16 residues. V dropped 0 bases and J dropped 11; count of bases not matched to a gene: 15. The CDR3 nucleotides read TGTGCCAGCAGCTTAGCGGGGGGGACCTTCTACAATGAGCAGTACTTC. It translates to CASSLAGGTFYNEQYF.

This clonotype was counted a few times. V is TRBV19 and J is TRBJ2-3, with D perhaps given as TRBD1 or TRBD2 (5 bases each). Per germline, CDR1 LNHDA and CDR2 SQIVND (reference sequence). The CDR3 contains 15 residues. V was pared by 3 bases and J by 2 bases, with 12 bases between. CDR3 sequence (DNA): TGTGCCAGTAGTATCGGGACCTTACTCACAGATACGCAGTATTTT. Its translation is CASSIGTLLTDTQYF.

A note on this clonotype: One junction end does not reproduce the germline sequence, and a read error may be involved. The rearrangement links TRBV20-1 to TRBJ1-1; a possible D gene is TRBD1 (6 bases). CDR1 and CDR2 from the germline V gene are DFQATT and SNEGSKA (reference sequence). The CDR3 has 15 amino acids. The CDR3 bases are TGCAGTGCTGGAGATCGGGGGGCCCGGGATACTGAAGCTTTCTTT. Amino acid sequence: CSAGDRGARDTEAFF.

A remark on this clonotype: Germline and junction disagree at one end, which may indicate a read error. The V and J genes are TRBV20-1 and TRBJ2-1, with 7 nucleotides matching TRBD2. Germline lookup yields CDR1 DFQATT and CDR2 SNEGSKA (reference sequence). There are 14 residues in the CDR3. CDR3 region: CSASRTRSCNEQFF. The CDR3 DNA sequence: TGCAGTGCTAGCCGGACTAGGTCCTGCAATGAGCAGTTCTTC.

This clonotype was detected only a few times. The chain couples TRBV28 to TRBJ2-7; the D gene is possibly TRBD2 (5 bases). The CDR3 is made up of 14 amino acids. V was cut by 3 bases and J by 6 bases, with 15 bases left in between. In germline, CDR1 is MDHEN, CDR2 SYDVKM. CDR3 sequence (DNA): TGTGCCAGCAGTTTCGTAGCGAGAGAGGGCGAGCAGTACTTC. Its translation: CASSFVAREGEQYF.

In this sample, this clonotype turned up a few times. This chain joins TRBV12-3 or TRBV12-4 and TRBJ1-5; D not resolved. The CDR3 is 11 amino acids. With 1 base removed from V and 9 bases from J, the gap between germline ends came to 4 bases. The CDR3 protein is CASSLELPQHF. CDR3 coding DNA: TGTGCCAGCAGTTTAGAATTGCCCCAGCATTTT.

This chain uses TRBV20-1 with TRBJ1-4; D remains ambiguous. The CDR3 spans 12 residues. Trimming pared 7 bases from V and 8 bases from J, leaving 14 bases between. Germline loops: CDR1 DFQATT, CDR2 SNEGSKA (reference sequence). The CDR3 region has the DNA TGCAGTGTGCCGGGAGTTTGGGAAAAACTGTTTTTT. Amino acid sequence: CSVPGVWEKLFF.

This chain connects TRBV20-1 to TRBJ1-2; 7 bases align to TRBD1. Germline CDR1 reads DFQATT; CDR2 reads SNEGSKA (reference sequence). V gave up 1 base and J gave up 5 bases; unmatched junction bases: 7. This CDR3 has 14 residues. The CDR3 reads CSARAVLQGYGYTF. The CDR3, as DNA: TGCAGTGCTAGAGCTGTACTACAGGGGTATGGCTACACCTTC.

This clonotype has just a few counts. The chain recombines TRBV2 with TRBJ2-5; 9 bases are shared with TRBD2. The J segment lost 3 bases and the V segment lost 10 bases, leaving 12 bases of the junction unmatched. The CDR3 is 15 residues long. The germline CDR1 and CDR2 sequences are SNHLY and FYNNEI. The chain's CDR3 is CANSPHSGGEETQYF. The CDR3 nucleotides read TGTGCCAACTCCCCGCATAGCGGGGGAGAAGAGACCCAGTACTTC.

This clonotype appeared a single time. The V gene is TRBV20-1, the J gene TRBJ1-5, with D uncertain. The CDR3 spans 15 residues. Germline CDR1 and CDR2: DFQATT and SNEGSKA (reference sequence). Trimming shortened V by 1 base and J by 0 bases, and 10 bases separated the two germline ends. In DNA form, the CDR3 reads TGCAGTGCTAGAGGGCATCCTTATAGCAATCAGCCCCAGCATTTT. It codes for CSARGHPYSNQPQHF.

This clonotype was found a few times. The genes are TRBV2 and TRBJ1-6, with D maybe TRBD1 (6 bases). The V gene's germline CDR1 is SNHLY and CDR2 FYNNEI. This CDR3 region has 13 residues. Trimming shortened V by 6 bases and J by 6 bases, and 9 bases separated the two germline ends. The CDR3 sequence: CASRNRANSPLHF. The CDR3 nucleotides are TGTGCCAGCAGGAACAGGGCTAATTCACCCCTCCACTTT.

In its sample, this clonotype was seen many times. This chain's CDR3 is CASSQYRDRGYEQYF. In nucleotides, the CDR3 is TGTGCCAGCAGTCAATACAGGGACAGGGGTTACGAGCAGTACTTC. The genes are TRBV27 and TRBJ2-7, with TRBD1 matching 10 bases. The CDR3 totals 15 residues. Germline CDR1 and CDR2: MNHEY and SMNVEV (reference sequence). J was trimmed by 4 bases and V by 5 bases; bases with no gene match: 8.

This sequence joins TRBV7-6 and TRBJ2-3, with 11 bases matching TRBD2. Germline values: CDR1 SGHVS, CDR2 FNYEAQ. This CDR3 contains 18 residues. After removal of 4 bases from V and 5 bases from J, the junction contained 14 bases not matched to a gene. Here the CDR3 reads CASSSLTIAGGPIDTQYF. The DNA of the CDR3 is TGTGCCAGCAGCTCCCTGACTATAGCGGGGGGGCCGATAGATACGCAGTATTTT.

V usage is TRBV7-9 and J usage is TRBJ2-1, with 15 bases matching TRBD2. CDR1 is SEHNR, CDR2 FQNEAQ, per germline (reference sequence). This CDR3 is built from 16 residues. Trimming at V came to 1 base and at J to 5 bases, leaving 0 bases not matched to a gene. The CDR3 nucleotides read TGTGCCAGCAGCTTAGGGACTAGCGGGGGGGACAATGAGCAGTTCTTC. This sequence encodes CASSLGTSGGDNEQFF. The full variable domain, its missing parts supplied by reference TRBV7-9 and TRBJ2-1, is DTGVSQNPRHKITKRGQNVTFRCDPISEHNRLYWYRQTLGQGPEFLTYFQNEAQLEKSRLLSDRFSAERPKGSFSTLEIQRTEQGDSAMYLCASSLGTSGGDNEQFFGPGTRLTVL.

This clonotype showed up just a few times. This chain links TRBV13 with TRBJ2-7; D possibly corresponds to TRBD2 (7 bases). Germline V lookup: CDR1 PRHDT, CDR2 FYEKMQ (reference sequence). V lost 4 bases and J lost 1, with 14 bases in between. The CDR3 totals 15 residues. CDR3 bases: TGTGCCAGCAGCTCCAGGGGACTATATTCCTACGAGCAGTACTTC. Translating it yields CASSSRGLYSYEQYF.

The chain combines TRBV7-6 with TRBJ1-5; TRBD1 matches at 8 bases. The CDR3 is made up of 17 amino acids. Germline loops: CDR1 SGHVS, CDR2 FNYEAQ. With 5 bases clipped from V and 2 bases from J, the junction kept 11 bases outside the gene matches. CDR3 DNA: TGTGCCAGCAGCCCTCGGGACAGGAGATATGGCAATCAGCCCCAGCATTTT. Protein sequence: CASSPRDRRYGNQPQHF. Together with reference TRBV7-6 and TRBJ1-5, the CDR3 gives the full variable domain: GAGVSQSPRYKVTKRGQDVALRCDPISGHVSLYWYRQALGQGPEFLTYFNYEAQQDKSGLPNDRFSAERPEGSISTLTIQRTEQRDSAMYRCASSPRDRRYGNQPQHFGDGTRLSIL.

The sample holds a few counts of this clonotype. The CDR3 DNA reads TGCAGTGCTAGTCTCCCCCCTGGGGACGGCCGGACCTACGAGCAGTACTTC. It codes for CSASLPPGDGRTYEQYF. The V call is TRBV20-1, the J call TRBJ2-7; D is tentatively TRBD1 or TRBD2 (5 bases each). Germline CDR1 reads DFQATT; CDR2 reads SNEGSKA (reference sequence). V lost 3 bases to trimming and J lost 2 bases, with 23 bases between them. The CDR3 covers 17 residues.

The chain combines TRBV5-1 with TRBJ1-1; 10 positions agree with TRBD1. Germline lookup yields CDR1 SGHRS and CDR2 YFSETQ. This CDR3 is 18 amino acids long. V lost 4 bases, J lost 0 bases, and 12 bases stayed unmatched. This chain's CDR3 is CASSPTDRGLPMNTEAFF. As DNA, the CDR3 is TGCGCCAGCAGCCCAACTGACAGGGGGCTTCCTATGAACACTGAAGCTTTCTTT.

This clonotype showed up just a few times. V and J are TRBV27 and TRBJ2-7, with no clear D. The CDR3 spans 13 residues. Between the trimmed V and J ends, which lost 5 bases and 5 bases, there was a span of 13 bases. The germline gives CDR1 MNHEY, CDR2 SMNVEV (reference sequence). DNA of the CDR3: TGTGCCAGCAGTGGAAGGGTTTCCGACGAGCAGTACTTC. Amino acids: CASSGRVSDEQYF.

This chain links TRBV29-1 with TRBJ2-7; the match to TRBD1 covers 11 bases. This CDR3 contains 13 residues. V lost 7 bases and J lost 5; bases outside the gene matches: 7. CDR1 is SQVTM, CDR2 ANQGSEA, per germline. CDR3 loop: CSAFGQGAHEQYF. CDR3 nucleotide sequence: TGCAGCGCCTTCGGACAGGGGGCCCACGAGCAGTACTTC.

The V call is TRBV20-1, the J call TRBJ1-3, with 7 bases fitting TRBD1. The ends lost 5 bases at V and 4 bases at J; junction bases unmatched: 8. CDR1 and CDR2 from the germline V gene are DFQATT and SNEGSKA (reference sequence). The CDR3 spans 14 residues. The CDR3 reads CSARYRGRGNTIYF. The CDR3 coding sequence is TGCAGTGCTCGTTACAGGGGACGCGGAAACACCATATATTTT.

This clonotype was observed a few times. In DNA, the CDR3 is TGTGCCAGCAGCTTTAGTTCCGGACAGGGGGCCCCTACGCAGTATTTT. Translating gives CASSFSSGQGAPTQYF. The J gene is TRBJ2-3, the V gene TRBV7-2; 11 bases are a match to TRBD1. The junction had 10 bases not matched to a gene; V was cut back by 3 bases and J by 8 bases. The CDR3 is made up of 16 amino acids. The germline CDR1 and CDR2 sequences are SGHTA and FQGNSA.

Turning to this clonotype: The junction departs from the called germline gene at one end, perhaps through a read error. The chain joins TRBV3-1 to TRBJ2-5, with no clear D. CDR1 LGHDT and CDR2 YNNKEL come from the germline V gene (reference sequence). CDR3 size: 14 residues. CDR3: CASSQDTNQETLYF. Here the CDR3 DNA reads TGTGCCAGCAGCCAAGACACGAACCAAGAGACCCTGTACTTC.

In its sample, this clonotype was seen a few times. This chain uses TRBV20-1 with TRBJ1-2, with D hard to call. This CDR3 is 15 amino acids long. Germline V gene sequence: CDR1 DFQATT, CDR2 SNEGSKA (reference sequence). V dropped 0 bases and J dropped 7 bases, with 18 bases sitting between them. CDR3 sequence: CSARDAGLAVFGYTF. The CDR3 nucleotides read TGCAGTGCTAGAGATGCAGGCCTCGCTGTTTTTGGCTACACCTTC.

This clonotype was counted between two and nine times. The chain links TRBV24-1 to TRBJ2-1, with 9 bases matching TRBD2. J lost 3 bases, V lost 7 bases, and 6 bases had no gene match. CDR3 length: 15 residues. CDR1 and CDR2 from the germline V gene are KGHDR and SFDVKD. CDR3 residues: CATSSLAGDYNEQFF. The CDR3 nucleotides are TGTGCCACCAGCTCACTAGCGGGCGACTACAATGAGCAGTTCTTC.

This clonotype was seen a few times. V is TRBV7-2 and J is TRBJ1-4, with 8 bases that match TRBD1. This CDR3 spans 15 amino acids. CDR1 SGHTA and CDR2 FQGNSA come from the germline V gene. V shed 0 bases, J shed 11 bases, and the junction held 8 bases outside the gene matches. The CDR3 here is CASSLAPGGAGKLFF. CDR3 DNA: TGTGCCAGCAGCTTAGCCCCAGGGGGCGCGGGCAAACTGTTTTTT.

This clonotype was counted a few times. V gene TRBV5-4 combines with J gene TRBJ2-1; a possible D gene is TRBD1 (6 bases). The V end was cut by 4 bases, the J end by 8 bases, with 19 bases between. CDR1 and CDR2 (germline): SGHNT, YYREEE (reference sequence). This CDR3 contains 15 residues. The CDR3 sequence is CASSPLLTGIDEQFF. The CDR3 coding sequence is TGTGCCAGCAGCCCGTTACTTACAGGGATAGATGAGCAGTTCTTC.

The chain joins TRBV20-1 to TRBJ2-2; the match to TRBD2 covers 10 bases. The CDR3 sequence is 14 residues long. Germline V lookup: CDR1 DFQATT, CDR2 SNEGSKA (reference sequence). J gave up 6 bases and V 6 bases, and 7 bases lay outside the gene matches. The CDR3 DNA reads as TGCAGTGCCCCTAGCGGGGGAATAGCCGGGGAGCTGTTTTTT. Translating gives CSAPSGGIAGELFF.

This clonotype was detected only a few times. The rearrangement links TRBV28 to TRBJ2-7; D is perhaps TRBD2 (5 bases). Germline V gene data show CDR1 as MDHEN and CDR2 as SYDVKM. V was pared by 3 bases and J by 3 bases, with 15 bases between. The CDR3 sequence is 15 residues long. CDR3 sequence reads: CASSFGGSRIYEQYF. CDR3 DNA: TGTGCCAGCAGTTTCGGTGGGAGTCGGATCTACGAGCAGTACTTC. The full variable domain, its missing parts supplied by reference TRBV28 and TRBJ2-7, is DVKVTQSSRYLVKRTGEKVFLECVQDMDHENMFWYRQDPGLGLRLIYFSYDVKMKEKGDIPEGYSVSREKKERFSLILESASTNQTSMYLCASSFGGSRIYEQYFGPGTRLTVT.